The entry below gives a single T cell receptor (beta chain) sequence along with its context. This sample was taken from a study of T-cell reconstitution after alpha-beta-depleted transplantation in children. Unique molecular identifiers were incorporated when the TCRbeta library was constructed. TCRdb re-analysed the PCR reads in MiXCR, keeping a single row per CDR3 protein. The sample lists about 200,000 distinct CDR3 sequences, 14% to 15% occurring once. Germline CDR1 MNHNS, CDR2 SASEGT. This CDR3 has 13 amino acids. V was pared by 6 bases and J by 7 bases, with 7 bases of the junction left unmatched.

The specimen was PBMCs from the stem cell graft donor, collected from the stem cell graft. The chain employs TRBV6-1 and TRBJ2-7; TRBD2 matches at 9 bases. The clonotype was recovered from a human donor who donated a stem cell graft to a child with acute lymphoblastic leukemia. CDR3 DNA sequence: TGTGCCAGCAGCCTGGTAGCGGGAGTAGAGCAGTACTTC. It codes for CASSLVAGVEQYF.